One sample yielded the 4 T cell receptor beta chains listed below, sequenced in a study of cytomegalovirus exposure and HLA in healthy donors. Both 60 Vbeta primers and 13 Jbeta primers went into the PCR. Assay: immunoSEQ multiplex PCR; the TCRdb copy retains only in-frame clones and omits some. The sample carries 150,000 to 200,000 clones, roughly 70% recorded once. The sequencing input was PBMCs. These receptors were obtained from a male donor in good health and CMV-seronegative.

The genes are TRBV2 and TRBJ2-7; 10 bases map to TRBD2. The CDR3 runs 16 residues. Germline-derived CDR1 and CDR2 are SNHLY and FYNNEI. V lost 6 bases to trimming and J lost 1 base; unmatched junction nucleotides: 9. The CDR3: CASSPLGTSESYEQYF. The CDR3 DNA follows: TGTGCCAGCAGCCCCCTCGGGACTAGCGAGTCCTACGAGCAGTACTTC.

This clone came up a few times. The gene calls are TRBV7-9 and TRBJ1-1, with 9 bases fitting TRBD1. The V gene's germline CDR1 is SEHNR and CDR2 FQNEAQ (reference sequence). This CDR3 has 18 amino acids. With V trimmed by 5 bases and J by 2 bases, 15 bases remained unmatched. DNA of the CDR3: TGTGCCAGCAGCCGACTTACCCTACAGGGGGCGCGTAACACTGAAGCTTTCTTT. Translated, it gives CASSRLTLQGARNTEAFF. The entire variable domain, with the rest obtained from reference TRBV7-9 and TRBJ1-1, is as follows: DTGVSQNPRHKITKRGQNVTFRCDPISEHNRLYWYRQTLGQGPEFLTYFQNEAQLEKSRLLSDRFSAERPKGSFSTLEIQRTEQGDSAMYLCASSRLTLQGARNTEAFFGQGTRLTVV.

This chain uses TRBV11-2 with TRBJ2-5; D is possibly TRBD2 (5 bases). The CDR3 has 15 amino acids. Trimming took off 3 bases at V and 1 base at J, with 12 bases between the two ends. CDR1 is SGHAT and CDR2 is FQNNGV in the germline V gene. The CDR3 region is CASSFWERPQETQYF. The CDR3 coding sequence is TGTGCCAGCAGCTTTTGGGAGCGGCCCCAAGAGACCCAGTACTTC.

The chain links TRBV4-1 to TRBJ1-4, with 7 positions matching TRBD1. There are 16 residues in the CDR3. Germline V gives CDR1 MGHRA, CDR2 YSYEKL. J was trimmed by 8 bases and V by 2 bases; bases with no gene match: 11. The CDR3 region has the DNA TGCGCCAGCAGCCAACAAGCCTACAGGGGAGAAGAAAAACTGTTTTTT. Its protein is CASSQQAYRGEEKLFF.